This record looks at one T cell receptor (beta chain) sequence and its context. These data originate in a study of blood T cell repertoires in COVID-19. Study information: Sites in the United States, Italy and Spain provided acute and convalescent COVID-19 samples.

Sequencing was performed with immunoSEQ multiplex PCR; in TCRdb, only in-frame clones are kept and a portion is missing. The data contain fewer than 200,000 clones, approximately 85% of them singletons. Germline CDR1 GTSNPN, CDR2 SVGIG (reference sequence). V was pared by 3 bases and J by 2 bases, with 10 bases between. This CDR3 spans 13 amino acids. The chain links TRBV30 to TRBJ1-2, with no clear D. The TCR was taken from a man aged 55 to 70 who had recovered from COVID-19. The sample comprised peripheral blood. CDR3 coding DNA: TGTGCCTGGAGGCGGAGCCGGAACTATGGCTACACCTTC. Encoded protein: CAWRRSRNYGYTF. Variable domain in full (rest from reference TRBV30 and TRBJ1-2): SQTIHQWPATLVQPVGSPLSLECTVEGTSNPNLYWYRQAAGRGLQLLFYSVGIGQISSEVPQNLSASRPQDRQFILSSKKLLLSDSGFYLCAWRRSRNYGYTFGSGTRLTVV.